Listed below are T cell receptor beta chains from one sample, sequenced in a study of neurological immune-mediated disorders. TCRdb processed the 5' RACE reads anew with MiXCR; each CDR3 protein has one entry. The sample shows about 35,000 distinct CDR3 sequences, 3.8% of them seen only once. Sequencing was done on a sample of PBMCs. These receptors were taken from a man aged 25 to 45 with multiple sclerosis. Each CDR3 is given with its conserved first and last residue. A D gene is named only where the DNA matches it firmly. Not every row has a clone size; where given, it reads once, few, many or a size class.

J gene: TRBJ2-3
D gene: -
V gene: TRBV7-2
clone size: many
CDR3 protein: CASSLLRGTDTQYF
CDR3 DNA: TGTGCCAGCAGCTTGCTAAGGGGCACAGATACGCAGTATTTT

J gene: TRBJ1-2
D gene: -
V gene: TRBV12-3/TRBV12-4
clone size: many
CDR3 protein: CASSLRTEDYTF
CDR3 DNA: TGTGCCAGCAGCTTGAGGACAGAAGACTACACCTTC

J gene: TRBJ1-6
D gene: TRBD1
V gene: TRBV10-3
clone size: many
CDR3 protein: CAISPRSTGARSPLNF
CDR3 DNA: TGTGCCATCAGTCCGAGGAGCACAGGGGCTAGATCACCCCTCAACTTT

J gene: TRBJ1-1
D gene: TRBD1
V gene: TRBV20-1
clone size: many
CDR3 protein: CSAKIRAGQGHTEAFF
CDR3 DNA: TGCAGTGCTAAGATCCGCGCAGGACAGGGTCACACTGAAGCTTTCTTT

J gene: TRBJ1-6
D gene: -
V gene: TRBV3-1
clone size: many
CDR3 protein: CASARGGKVSPLHF
CDR3 DNA: TGTGCCAGCGCACGAGGGGGGAAAGTCTCACCCCTCCACTTT

J gene: TRBJ1-6
D gene: -
V gene: TRBV5-1
clone size: few
CDR3 protein: CASSWETGPLNF
CDR3 DNA: TGCGCCAGCAGCTGGGAGACGGGACCCCTCAACTTT

J gene: TRBJ1-1
D gene: -
V gene: TRBV12-3/TRBV12-4
clone size: many
CDR3 protein: CASSFGKNTEAFF
CDR3 DNA: TGTGCCAGCAGTTTCGGGAAGAACACTGAAGCTTTCTTT

J gene: TRBJ2-3
D gene: TRBD2
V gene: TRBV12-3/TRBV12-4
clone size: -
CDR3 protein: CASTRSGDSTDTQYF
CDR3 DNA: TGTGCCAGCACCAGGAGCGGGGACAGCACAGATACGCAGTATTTT

J gene: TRBJ1-1
D gene: -
V gene: TRBV10-3
clone size: medium-sized
CDR3 protein: CAIGVNTEAFF
CDR3 DNA: TGTGCCATCGGAGTGAACACTGAAGCTTTCTTT

J gene: TRBJ2-5
D gene: TRBD2
V gene: TRBV27
clone size: many
CDR3 protein: CASSFRLAGGDQETQYF
CDR3 DNA: TGTGCCAGCAGTTTCCGACTAGCGGGGGGGGATCAAGAGACCCAGTACTTC

J gene: TRBJ2-3
D gene: -
V gene: TRBV14
clone size: many
CDR3 protein: CASSIGLKTDTQYF
CDR3 DNA: TGTGCCAGCAGCATAGGACTAAAAACAGATACGCAGTATTTT

J gene: TRBJ1-4
D gene: -
V gene: TRBV7-8
clone size: few
CDR3 protein: CASSLNEKLFF
CDR3 DNA: TGTGCCAGCAGCCTAAATGAAAAACTGTTTTTT

J gene: TRBJ2-5
D gene: TRBD2
V gene: TRBV3-1
clone size: many
CDR3 protein: CASSQQASGGVQYF
CDR3 DNA: TGTGCCAGCAGCCAACAGGCTAGCGGGGGGGTCCAGTACTTC

J gene: TRBJ1-2
D gene: -
V gene: TRBV9
clone size: many
CDR3 protein: CASSLTPYGYTF
CDR3 DNA: TGTGCCAGCAGCCTTACCCCATATGGCTACACCTTC

J gene: TRBJ2-3
D gene: -
V gene: TRBV7-6
clone size: few
CDR3 protein: CASSLGALYTDTQYF
CDR3 DNA: TGTGCCAGCAGCTTAGGGGCCTTATACACAGATACGCAGTATTTT

J gene: TRBJ1-3
D gene: -
V gene: TRBV6-1
clone size: few
CDR3 protein: CASRMASGNTIYF
CDR3 DNA: TGTGCCAGCAGGATGGCCTCAGGAAACACCATATATTTT

J gene: TRBJ1-1
D gene: -
V gene: TRBV27
clone size: medium-sized
CDR3 protein: CASSPYVGITEAFF
CDR3 DNA: TGTGCCAGCAGCCCGTACGTGGGGATCACTGAAGCTTTCTTT

J gene: TRBJ2-4
D gene: -
V gene: TRBV12-3/TRBV12-4
clone size: many
CDR3 protein: CASSLVLDKNIQYF
CDR3 DNA: TGTGCCAGCAGTTTGGTTCTGGACAAAAACATTCAGTACTTC

J gene: TRBJ2-7
D gene: -
V gene: TRBV7-9
clone size: many
CDR3 protein: CASVGNSYEQYF
CDR3 DNA: TGTGCCAGCGTAGGGAATTCCTACGAGCAGTACTTC

J gene: TRBJ1-2
D gene: -
V gene: TRBV10-3
clone size: many
CDR3 protein: CAISESTGIYGYTF
CDR3 DNA: TGTGCCATCAGTGAGTCAACAGGGATATATGGCTACACCTTC

J gene: TRBJ2-1
D gene: TRBD2
V gene: TRBV20-1
clone size: -
CDR3 protein: CSAALAGPYNEQFF
CDR3 DNA: TGCAGTGCTGCACTAGCGGGGCCCTACAATGAGCAGTTCTTC

J gene: TRBJ1-1
D gene: TRBD1
V gene: TRBV7-9
clone size: -
CDR3 protein: CASIRLGGDVGNTEAFF
CDR3 DNA: TGTGCCAGCATCCGCTTAGGGGGCGACGTCGGGAACACTGAAGCTTTCTTT

J gene: TRBJ2-7
D gene: TRBD1
V gene: TRBV7-2
clone size: many
CDR3 protein: CASSLGTGYEQYF
CDR3 DNA: TGTGCCAGCAGCTTAGGGACAGGGTACGAGCAGTACTTC

J gene: TRBJ2-2
D gene: TRBD1
V gene: TRBV20-1
clone size: medium-sized
CDR3 protein: CSAREIGRDRGDPGELFF
CDR3 DNA: TGCAGTGCTAGAGAAATTGGCCGGGACAGGGGGGACCCCGGGGAGCTGTTTTTT

J gene: TRBJ2-3
D gene: -
V gene: TRBV20-1
clone size: few
CDR3 protein: CSARILGNTQYF
CDR3 DNA: TGCAGTGCTAGAATTCTAGGGAATACGCAGTATTTT

J gene: TRBJ2-2
D gene: TRBD2
V gene: TRBV2
clone size: many
CDR3 protein: CASSRTSGNGGELFF
CDR3 DNA: TGTGCCAGCAGTCGGACTAGCGGGAACGGCGGGGAGCTGTTTTTT

J gene: TRBJ1-1
D gene: -
V gene: TRBV20-1
clone size: many
CDR3 protein: CSAAGLTNTEAFF
CDR3 DNA: TGCAGTGCGGCGGGACTTACGAACACTGAAGCTTTCTTT

J gene: TRBJ1-1
D gene: -
V gene: TRBV7-9
clone size: many
CDR3 protein: CASSLRDKNTEAFF
CDR3 DNA: TGTGCCAGCAGTTTACGCGACAAGAACACTGAAGCTTTCTTT

J gene: TRBJ1-5
D gene: -
V gene: TRBV5-4
clone size: -
CDR3 protein: CASSSEIHSSNQPQNF
CDR3 DNA: TGTGCCAGCAGCTCTGAAATACACAGTAGCAATCAGCCCCAGAATTTT

J gene: TRBJ2-5
D gene: -
V gene: TRBV18
clone size: many
CDR3 protein: CASSPPRGRQETQYF
CDR3 DNA: TGTGCCAGCTCACCACCGAGGGGGAGGCAAGAGACCCAGTACTTC

J gene: TRBJ2-7
D gene: -
V gene: TRBV12-3/TRBV12-4
clone size: -
CDR3 protein: CASSLEGTPSYEQYF
CDR3 DNA: TGTGCCAGCAGTTTGGAAGGGACACCTTCCTACGAGCAGTACTTC

J gene: TRBJ2-3
D gene: -
V gene: TRBV20-1
clone size: few
CDR3 protein: CRGRGPSTDTQYF
CDR3 DNA: TGCAGAGGAAGGGGCCCTAGCACAGATACGCAGTATTTT

J gene: TRBJ2-3
D gene: -
V gene: TRBV19
clone size: few
CDR3 protein: CASSIDSGLDTQYF
CDR3 DNA: TGTGCCAGTAGTATAGATTCGGGGTTGGATACGCAGTATTTT

J gene: TRBJ2-7
D gene: -
V gene: TRBV12-3/TRBV12-4
clone size: many
CDR3 protein: CASSRTYEQYF
CDR3 DNA: TGTGCCAGCAGCCGAACCTACGAGCAGTACTTC

J gene: TRBJ2-7
D gene: TRBD1
V gene: TRBV27
clone size: many
CDR3 protein: CASSLETGPYEQYF
CDR3 DNA: TGTGCCAGCAGTTTAGAGACAGGGCCCTACGAGCAGTACTTC

J gene: TRBJ1-1
D gene: -
V gene: TRBV7-2
clone size: medium-sized
CDR3 protein: CASTTQGFGTEAFF
CDR3 DNA: TGTGCCAGCACCACTCAGGGGTTCGGCACTGAAGCTTTCTTT

J gene: TRBJ1-2
D gene: -
V gene: TRBV7-2
clone size: many
CDR3 protein: CASSLKVDVGYTF
CDR3 DNA: TGTGCCAGCAGCCTTAAGGTTGACGTTGGCTACACCTTC

J gene: TRBJ2-5
D gene: -
V gene: TRBV7-2
clone size: -
CDR3 protein: CASSLAWTISTETQYF
CDR3 DNA: TGTGCCAGCAGCTTAGCATGGACGATTTCTACGGAGACCCAGTACTTC

J gene: TRBJ2-3
D gene: -
V gene: TRBV2
clone size: many
CDR3 protein: CASSAPPDTQYF
CDR3 DNA: TGTGCCAGCAGTGCACCTCCGGATACGCAGTATTTT